The following is a T cell receptor beta chain sequence with its context. This clonotype occurred a few times. What this receptor recognizes is not known. Base qualities are not provided; no much larger clone lies one nucleotide away. Here V drops 7 bases and J drops 0 bases, and the junction holds 6 bases not matched to any gene. The germline V gene yields SGHRS for CDR1 and YFSETQ for CDR2. The CDR3 holds 14 amino acids from the cysteine to the phenylalanine. Kept here is only the CDR3 DNA, which spans 42 bases and is read in frame from base 1. This sample was taken from a study of immune heterogeneity within non-small cell lung tumors (dated by TCRdb to 2017 to 2018). Looking at the study overall: By histology, a handful of squamous cell carcinomas, around 10 non-squamous carcinomas and 1 tumor not otherwise specified were included. Binding of neoantigens to the HLA alleles of each patient was predicted with netMHCpan-3.0 for mutant peptides of 8 to 11 amino acids. TCR repertoire analysis included under 60 tumor loci from about 16 patients, whereas transcriptome data included only approximately 48 loci from more than nine patients. To look at intratumoral immune heterogeneity, the study ran whole-exome sequencing, RNA-seq and TCR beta repertoire sequencing on several spatially distinct regions taken from every NSCLC tumor.

The TCR beta CDR3 region was amplified with a multiplex PCR system whose first round ran for roughly 9 cycles using 32 V-gene forward primers and 13 J-gene reverse primers. A QIAGEN Multiplex PCR Kit was used for first-round PCR, and the primer sequences were filed in Chinese patent CN105087789A. Illumina universal primers were added in a second PCR round performed with the Phusion High-Fidelity PCR Kit. TCR libraries were paired-end sequenced at 151 bp read length on the Illumina HiSeq X Ten platform. On the authors' methods: Reads lacking multiplex PCR primers were removed with Cutadapt, read pairs were merged with PEAR, and CDR3 regions were called with MiXCR default settings. Repertoire diversity was assessed by Shannon entropy, and clonality was calculated as one minus the Shannon entropy divided by the ln of the count of productive unique sequences. Clonotypes at a frequency of at least 0.5% were defined as dominant or high-frequency T-cell clones. In-frame beta chains were kept once TCRdb had trimmed the public reads at Q25 with fastp and called clones with MiXCR. Each entry is one CDR3 protein sequence, shown with its most common DNA and genes. None of the V and J calls come from the authors' own analysis; TCRdb made them. This sample lists over 10,000 distinct CDR3 sequences; under 25% were detected once. The ten top clones hold about 4.5% of the sample.

The investigation overall reported the following: Local tumor mutational burden and local T-cell repertoire clonality had a statistically significant but moderate positive correlation (R approximately 0.34). High-frequency TCR beta clonotypes were largely distinct between individual patients. Within a patient, identical dominant CDR3B clonotypes were found to recur across loci, yet unique high-frequency clones were also harbored in different tumor locations.

The TCR template was genomic DNA extracted from bulk tumor tissue, and 500 to 650 ng of gDNA was amplified for each sample. Multiple biopsies per primary tumor were taken during surgery, spaced as far apart as possible within the tumor mass. The study cohort was described as untreated, and the patients were newly diagnosed NSCLC cases having curative surgery. The donor group was made up of about 15 newly diagnosed non-small cell lung cancer patients undergoing surgery with curative intent. A couple of independent pathologists reviewed the resected tumor masses. Only high-quality DNA and RNA samples were carried forward to sequencing.

The sequence is built from TRBV5-1 and TRBJ2-7; TRBD1 aligns with 8 central bases. The receptor was isolated from a man aged 60-69 years with non-small cell lung cancer. Input material: lung tumor tissue. The CDR3 region reads CASGPTGGSYEQYF. The nucleotide sequence reads as follows: TGCGCCAGCGGCCCAACAGGGGGCTCCTACGAGCAGTACTTC.